This T cell receptor (beta chain) was observed in a study of CD8 T cells in Susac syndrome. RNA totalling about 0.5 to 1 ug underwent reverse transcription with random hexamers. TCRdb reprocessed the immunoSEQ multiplex PCR reads with MiXCR, giving one entry per CDR3 protein. The data hold about 120,000 distinct CDR3 sequences, with roughly 95% observed a single time. Germline V CDR1 and CDR2: SQVTM, ANQGSEA. CDR3 length: 15 amino acids. V dropped 7 bases and J dropped 5; count of bases not matched to a gene: 14. Concerning this clonotype: Its antigen is undetermined.

Study outcomes and limitations: TCR sequencing and HLA analysis covered a relatively small number of individuals.

Blood CD8+ and CD4+ T cells underwent high-throughput TCR beta sequencing. Negative magnetic isolation gave CD8+ and CD4+ cells; FACS enriched CD8+ TEMRA. This sequence joins TRBV29-1 and TRBJ1-1, with 9 bases matching TRBD1. Sequencing was performed on CD4+ T cells from PBMCs. The sequence came from a human donor with Susac syndrome. CDR3: CSATRTGGIGTEAFF. CDR3 nucleotide sequence: TGCAGCGCCACTAGAACAGGGGGCATAGGGACTGAAGCTTTCTTT.